A single sample gave rise to the 22 T cell receptor beta chains below, sequenced in a study of control samples from healthy donors and cancer patients. Measured with immunoSEQ multiplex PCR; TCRdb has only the in-frame clones, and not every one. The sample lists about 140,000 clones; 88% were seen once. Specimen: blood. Receptors were obtained from a woman aged 30 to 39 in good health.

This chain joins TRBV30 and TRBJ2-7; D is ambiguous. This CDR3 comprises 11 residues. CDR1 and CDR2 from the germline V gene are GTSNPN and SVGIG (reference sequence). The V end lost 5 bases, the J end lost 4 bases, and 9 bases lay between the germline ends. The DNA of the CDR3 is TGTGCCTGGGCTGGGCGGTACGAGCAGTACTTC. Translated, it gives CAWAGRYEQYF.

V usage is TRBV28 and J usage is TRBJ2-2, with 9 bases lining up with TRBD1. The germline V gene has CDR1 MDHEN and CDR2 SYDVKM. The CDR3 sequence is 17 residues long. The V gene end was trimmed by 3 bases and the J gene end by 1 base; junction bases not matched to a gene: 6. The CDR3 DNA sequence: TGTGCCAGCAGTTTGCCCCCGGGACAGGGGAACACCGGGGAGCTGTTTTTT. This gives the protein CASSLPPGQGNTGELFF.

This clone was recorded a few times. J is TRBJ2-3 and V is TRBV7-3; 7 positions match TRBD1. Germline V lookup: CDR1 SGHTA, CDR2 FQGTGA. This CDR3 is built from 15 residues. V dropped 5 bases and J dropped 4; count of bases not matched to a gene: 9. CDR3 nucleotide sequence: TGTGCCAGCAGCCTAAACAACGGACAGGCAGATACGCAGTATTTT. It encodes CASSLNNGQADTQYF.

The chain uses TRBV5-5 and TRBJ2-5; 9 bases align to TRBD1. V lost 5 bases and J lost 2; bases outside the gene matches: 7. CDR3 size: 15 residues. The germline V gene has CDR1 SGHKS and CDR2 YYEKEE (reference sequence). In DNA, the CDR3 is TGTGCCAGCAGGCGCACAGGGGGCCAGCAAGAGACCCAGTACTTC. Translated: CASRRTGGQQETQYF. The variable domain in full, with the rest retrieved from reference TRBV5-5 and TRBJ2-5, is DAGVTQSPTHLIKTRGQQVTLRCSPISGHKSVSWYQQVLGQGPQFIFQYYEKEERGRGNFPDRFSARQFPNYSSELNVNALLLGDSALYLCASRRTGGQQETQYFGPGTRLLVL.

The chain has TRBV6-5 and TRBJ2-3; the D is unclear. The germline V gene encodes CDR1 MNHEY and CDR2 SVGAGI. The CDR3 extends over 13 amino acids. The V and J ends lost 2 bases and 14 bases respectively, with 17 bases between them. CDR3 nucleotides: TGTGCCAGCAGTTACGGTGGCCGAAGTGAATGGTATTTT. Translated, it gives CASSYGGRSEWYF.

The gene calls are TRBV5-1 and TRBJ2-1; 7 bases fit TRBD1. After removal of 0 bases from V and 2 bases from J, the junction contained 8 bases not matched to a gene. CDR1 is SGHRS, CDR2 YFSETQ, per germline. The CDR3 sequence is 17 residues long. The CDR3: CASSLEGAGPAYNEQFF. The CDR3 DNA reads as TGCGCCAGCAGCTTGGAGGGGGCGGGTCCCGCCTACAATGAGCAGTTCTTC.

The rearrangement joins TRBV6-6 to TRBJ1-6; the D gene is possibly TRBD1 (6 bases). The germline V and J ends were trimmed by 5 bases and 5 bases, with 13 bases remaining between them. The CDR3 has 15 amino acids. The germline V gene encodes CDR1 MNHNY and CDR2 SVGAGI (reference sequence). This chain's CDR3 is CASSNQDRDNSPLHF. The CDR3 DNA is TGTGCCAGCAGTAATCAGGACAGAGATAATTCACCCCTCCACTTT.

The genes are TRBV3-1 (or the pseudogene TRBV3-2) and TRBJ2-7, with 8 bases fitting TRBD1. J was trimmed by 5 bases and V by 2 bases; bases with no gene match: 2. The CDR3 runs to 13 residues. Germline V gene lookup returns CDR1 LGHDT and CDR2 YNNKEL (reference sequence). CDR3 residues: CASSQQGAHEQYF. In DNA, the CDR3 is TGTGCCAGCAGCCAACAGGGGGCCCACGAGCAGTACTTC.

This rearrangement joins TRBV7-8 to TRBJ1-6, with 7 bases that match TRBD1. This CDR3 spans 15 amino acids. J lost 7 bases, V lost 5 bases, and 8 bases had no gene match. Per germline, CDR1 SGHVS and CDR2 FQNEAQ. CDR3 region: CASSPGRQGNSPLHF. The CDR3 DNA reads as TGTGCCAGCAGCCCCGGAAGACAGGGCAATTCACCCCTCCACTTT.

The chain combines TRBV3-1 (or the pseudogene TRBV3-2) with TRBJ2-2; 7 positions match TRBD2. CDR1 is LGHDT and CDR2 is YNNKEL in the germline V gene (reference sequence). V was clipped by 7 bases and J by 2 bases; unmatched bases: 7. CDR3 length equals 15 residues. The CDR3 reads CASTLGGINTGELFF. Written as DNA, the CDR3 is TGTGCCAGCACCCTCGGGGGGATCAACACCGGGGAGCTGTTTTTT.

CDR3 nucleotides: TGTGCCAGCAGCGCCCAGGGCGTATATGGCTACACCTTC. As protein: CASSAQGVYGYTF. V usage is TRBV5-6 and J usage is TRBJ1-2, with TRBD1 as a possible D gene (5 bases). There are 13 residues in the CDR3. Germline-derived CDR1 and CDR2 are SGHDT and YYEEEE. Trimming stripped 4 bases from V and 5 bases from J, with 12 bases between.

The chain has TRBV6-6 and TRBJ2-4; TRBD1 matches 9 bases. Losses at the gene ends were 6 bases for V and 8 bases for J; bases not matched to a gene: 5. Per the germline V gene, CDR1 is MNHNY and CDR2 is SVGAGI (reference sequence). This CDR3 contains 13 residues. CDR3 residues: CASRTWTGDIQYF. The CDR3 DNA follows: TGTGCCAGCAGAACCTGGACAGGGGACATTCAGTACTTC.

This clone was counted once. The chain joins TRBV5-1 to TRBJ1-1; D is possibly TRBD1 (6 bases). The V and J ends lost 3 bases and 2 bases respectively, with 14 bases between them. CDR3 size: 15 residues. Per germline, CDR1 SGHRS and CDR2 YFSETQ. The CDR3 sequence is CASSSALGGNTEAFF. In DNA form, the CDR3 reads TGCGCCAGCAGCTCGGCCCTTGGGGGCAACACTGAAGCTTTCTTT. The complete variable domain, with remaining parts taken from reference TRBV5-1 and TRBJ1-1, reads KAGVTQTPRYLIKTRGQQVTLSCSPISGHRSVSWYQQTPGQGLQFLFEYFSETQRNKGNFPGRFSGRQFSNSRSEMNVSTLELGDSALYLCASSSALGGNTEAFFGQGTRLTVV.

This clone was counted a few times. V and J are TRBV4-2 and TRBJ1-1; 11 positions match TRBD1. The CDR3 extends over 16 amino acids. The V and J ends lost 4 bases and 5 bases, in that order; junction bases with no gene match: 9. In germline, CDR1 is LGHNA, CDR2 YNFKEQ. DNA of the CDR3: TGTGCCAGCAGCCTAGTTGCGGGACAGGGGGTGACTGAAGCTTTCTTT. Its protein is CASSLVAGQGVTEAFF.

The chain couples TRBV7-9 to TRBJ2-1; TRBD1 might be the D (6 bases). The CDR3 is 16 amino acids. V shed 5 bases and J shed 0 bases, with 14 bases lying between them. Per the germline V gene, CDR1 is SEHNR and CDR2 is FQNEAQ (reference sequence). CDR3 amino acids: CASSHQGPISYNEQFF. The CDR3 DNA sequence: TGTGCCAGCAGCCATCAGGGGCCTATCTCCTACAATGAGCAGTTCTTC. Complete variable domain (other parts from reference TRBV7-9 and TRBJ2-1): DTGVSQNPRHKITKRGQNVTFRCDPISEHNRLYWYRQTLGQGPEFLTYFQNEAQLEKSRLLSDRFSAERPKGSFSTLEIQRTEQGDSAMYLCASSHQGPISYNEQFFGPGTRLTVL.

This sequence joins TRBV7-2 and TRBJ2-1; 9 bases fit TRBD2. Unmatched junction bases numbered 9, after V lost 2 bases and J lost 7 bases. The CDR3 contains 16 residues. In germline, CDR1 is SGHTA, CDR2 FQGNSA. The CDR3 nucleotides read TGTGCCAGCAGCTTAATTTTAGCGGGGGCTAGGAATGAGCAGTTCTTC. Translated: CASSLILAGARNEQFF.

This chain joins TRBV28 and TRBJ1-3; no definite D call. The CDR3 sequence is 11 residues long. V gave up 6 bases and J gave up 8 bases, with 8 bases separating them. CDR1 MDHEN and CDR2 SYDVKM come from the germline V gene. CDR3: CASSTLDTIYF. The CDR3 bases are TGTGCCAGCAGCACGCTGGACACCATATATTTT.

V is TRBV6-1 and J is TRBJ1-5, with 7 bases aligning to TRBD1. Germline V gene data show CDR1 as MNHNS and CDR2 as SASEGT. V trimming: 0 bases; J trimming: 7 bases; junction bases outside the gene matches: 3. The CDR3 is 14 residues long. CDR3 sequence (DNA): TGTGCCAGCAGTGAAGCGCCACAGGGGCAGCCCCAGCATTTT. Its translation is CASSEAPQGQPQHF.

This rearrangement joins TRBV6-4 to TRBJ1-5; D ambiguous. V lost 8 bases, J lost 0 bases, and 8 bases lay in between. In germline, CDR1 is MRHNA, CDR2 SNTAGT. This CDR3 is 13 amino acids long. The CDR3 loop is CASAVDSNQPQHF. For the CDR3, the DNA is TGTGCCAGCGCCGTGGATAGCAATCAGCCCCAGCATTTT.

The chain recombines TRBV2 with TRBJ1-2, with D possibly matching TRBD1 (6 bases). The CDR3 sequence is 15 residues long. Trimming shortened V by 8 bases and J by 8 bases, and 24 bases separated the two germline ends. Germline CDR1 and CDR2: SNHLY and FYNNEI. CDR3 protein: CASVPKGGTFVGYTF. The CDR3 DNA reads TGTGCCAGCGTCCCCAAGGGGGGGACATTTGTCGGCTACACCTTC.

Only one count was recorded for this clone. The CDR3 reads CSASTGDIDEQYF. The DNA of the CDR3 is TGCAGTGCTAGTACAGGGGATATCGACGAGCAGTACTTC. This chain joins TRBV20-1 and TRBJ2-7; TRBD1 matches at 7 bases. This CDR3 is built from 13 residues. With 3 bases clipped from V and 5 bases from J, the junction kept 7 bases outside the gene matches. Germline V gives CDR1 DFQATT, CDR2 SNEGSKA (reference sequence).

V is TRBV6-5 and J is TRBJ1-5; possibly TRBD1 for D (6 bases). Germline V gene sequence: CDR1 MNHEY, CDR2 SVGAGI. CDR3 length equals 15 residues. The V and J ends lost 6 bases and 9 bases respectively, with 21 bases between them. DNA for the CDR3: TGTGCCAGCAGCCCCACCTTGGGGGGCGGTCCGCCCCAGCATTTT. This translates into CASSPTLGGGPPQHF.